The 32 T cell receptor beta chains given below trace back to one sample, sequenced in a study of control samples from healthy donors and cancer patients. Clones were sequenced by immunoSEQ multiplex PCR, and TCRdb holds only the in-frame ones, with some missing. The sample lists about 48,000 clones; 93% were seen once. Sequenced sample: PBMCs. These receptors came from a woman aged 50 to 60 with head and neck cancer.

This clone was counted only a few times. The J gene is TRBJ1-2, the V gene TRBV14, with D hard to call. Germline V gene lookup returns CDR1 SGHDN and CDR2 FVKESK. V was pared by 3 bases and J by 5 bases, with 10 bases between. The CDR3 covers 13 residues. CDR3 amino acids: CASSQLQLYGYTF. The CDR3 nucleotides read TGTGCCAGCAGCCAGCTACAGCTTTATGGCTACACCTTC.

The J gene is TRBJ2-3, the V gene TRBV28, with 7 bases that match TRBD1. CDR1 is MDHEN, CDR2 SYDVKM, per germline. The V gene end was trimmed by 2 bases and the J gene end by 6 bases; junction bases not matched to a gene: 2. This CDR3 is 13 amino acids long. CDR3 region: CASSLRGPDTQYF. Here the CDR3 DNA reads TGTGCCAGCAGTTTAAGGGGGCCCGATACGCAGTATTTT.

The chain joins TRBV5-4 to TRBJ2-3; TRBD2 might be the D (6 bases). Germline assignment: CDR1 SGHNT and CDR2 YYREEE (reference sequence). The ends were cut back, 4 bases at V and 1 base at J, with 16 bases in the middle. This CDR3 region has 16 residues. In nucleotides, the CDR3 is TGTGCCAGCAGCCCTAACCCGGGACTGGGCACAGATACGCAGTATTTT. As protein: CASSPNPGLGTDTQYF.

The rearrangement links TRBV4-1 to TRBJ1-3; D gene unclear. Trimming removed 3 bases at V and 0 bases at J, with 12 bases between. Germline loops: CDR1 MGHRA, CDR2 YSYEKL. CDR3 length: 16 amino acids. The CDR3 DNA sequence: TGCGCCAGCAGCCAGTCCCCGGTTCTCTCTGGAAACACCATATATTTT. Amino acid sequence: CASSQSPVLSGNTIYF.

The chain combines TRBV6-5 with TRBJ1-2; TRBD1 matches 7 bases. Per germline, CDR1 MNHEY and CDR2 SVGAGI. The CDR3 is 14 residues long. The ends lost 0 bases at V and 3 bases at J; junction bases unmatched: 1. CDR3 DNA sequence: TGTGCCAGCAGTTACTCCGGGACAGACTATGGCTACACCTTC. Translating gives CASSYSGTDYGYTF.

The chain couples TRBV14 to TRBJ2-5; 13 bases line up with TRBD2. The CDR3 covers 18 residues. J gave up 4 bases and V 4 bases, and 12 bases lay outside the gene matches. CDR1 is SGHDN, CDR2 FVKESK, per germline. The CDR3 bases are TGTGCCAGCAGCCGGGGACTAGCGGGATACACCCGAGGAGAGACCCAGTACTTC. Translation gives CASSRGLAGYTRGETQYF.

The chain joins TRBV2 to TRBJ1-2; TRBD1 matches at 7 bases. Germline V CDR1 and CDR2: SNHLY, FYNNEI. The CDR3 spans 13 residues. V trimming: 8 bases; J trimming: 0 bases; junction bases outside the gene matches: 3. The chain's CDR3 is CASSTGTNYGYTF. In DNA, the CDR3 is TGTGCCAGCTCGACAGGGACTAACTATGGCTACACCTTC. The variable domain in full, completed from reference TRBV2 and TRBJ1-2, reads EPEVTQTPSHQVTQMGQEVILRCVPISNHLYFYWYRQILGQKVEFLVSFYNNEISEKSEIFDDQFSVERPDGSNFTLKIRSTKLEDSAMYFCASSTGTNYGYTFGSGTRLTVV.

The CDR3 DNA sequence: TGTGCCAGCAGTTCAGGACTTCCTTACGAGCAGTACTTC. The encoded protein is CASSSGLPYEQYF. The V call is TRBV12-3 or TRBV12-4, the J call TRBJ2-7; weak D call: TRBD2 (5 bases). The CDR3 length is 13 residues. V was cut by 4 bases and J by 4 bases, with 11 bases left in between.

This clone was recorded once. This chain connects TRBV19 to TRBJ1-1; D gene unclear. This CDR3 spans 12 amino acids. V dropped 5 bases and J dropped 1 base, with 5 bases sitting between them. The germline V gene has CDR1 LNHDA and CDR2 SQIVND (reference sequence). The CDR3 sequence: CASSSTNTEAFF. The CDR3 bases are TGTGCCAGTAGTTCCACGAACACTGAAGCTTTCTTT.

V is TRBV28 and J is TRBJ2-3, with 7 bases matching TRBD1. J was trimmed by 4 bases and V by 6 bases; bases with no gene match: 4. CDR1 is MDHEN, CDR2 SYDVKM, per germline. This CDR3 has 13 residues. The CDR3 bases are TGTGCCAGCAGCCGGCAGGGGGCAGATACGCAGTATTTT. It codes for CASSRQGADTQYF.

The V call is TRBV27, the J call TRBJ1-4; D is perhaps TRBD1 (6 bases). Germline V CDR1 and CDR2: MNHEY, SMNVEV (reference sequence). The CDR3 has 17 residues. The V gene lost 4 bases and the J gene lost 4 bases, with 19 bases spanning the gap. CDR3 sequence: CASSSSRMDSFNEKLFF. In nucleotides, the CDR3 is TGTGCCAGCAGTTCCTCACGGATGGACAGCTTTAATGAAAAACTGTTTTTT.

The chain carries TRBV5-1 and TRBJ2-5; possibly TRBD2 for D (6 bases). V lost 0 bases and J 1 base, leaving 10 bases between the germline ends. The CDR3 covers 15 residues. The V gene's germline CDR1 is SGHRS and CDR2 YFSETQ. DNA for the CDR3: TGCGCCAGCAGCTTGGTTTCGGGGGTCCAAGAGACCCAGTACTTC. It codes for CASSLVSGVQETQYF. The full variable domain, its missing parts supplied by reference TRBV5-1 and TRBJ2-5, is KAGVTQTPRYLIKTRGQQVTLSCSPISGHRSVSWYQQTPGQGLQFLFEYFSETQRNKGNFPGRFSGRQFSNSRSEMNVSTLELGDSALYLCASSLVSGVQETQYFGPGTRLLVL.

The rearrangement joins TRBV14 to TRBJ2-7, with TRBD1 identical over 12 bases. Germline V gene data show CDR1 as SGHDN and CDR2 as FVKESK. The V gene end was trimmed by 4 bases and the J gene end by 3 bases; junction bases not matched to a gene: 4. The CDR3 sequence is 15 residues long. CDR3 region: CASSPWDRGLYEQYF. CDR3 nucleotides: TGTGCCAGCAGCCCCTGGGACAGGGGGCTCTACGAGCAGTACTTC.

The chain joins TRBV19 to TRBJ2-3; D is unclear. Per germline, CDR1 LNHDA and CDR2 SQIVND (reference sequence). V was cut by 4 bases and J by 1 base, with 9 bases left in between. CDR3 size: 14 residues. CDR3: CASSNERRTDTQYF. The CDR3 region has the DNA TGTGCCAGTAGTAATGAGCGTCGCACAGATACGCAGTATTTT.

This chain connects TRBV5-1 to TRBJ1-2; TRBD1 might be the D (5 bases). In germline, CDR1 is SGHRS, CDR2 YFSETQ. This CDR3 region has 11 residues. V was clipped by 0 bases and J by 10 bases, with 7 bases between them. CDR3 sequence reads: CASSLEGPYTF. The CDR3 DNA follows: TGCGCCAGCAGCTTGGAGGGGCCCTACACCTTC.

This clone was seen a handful of times. This CDR3 is also generated by other DNA sequences in the sample. V gene TRBV12-3 or TRBV12-4 combines with J gene TRBJ2-7; 7 nucleotides line up with TRBD1. Trimming took 5 bases from V and 3 from J; bases not matched to a gene: 4. This CDR3 has 13 residues. Here the CDR3 DNA reads TGTGCCAGCAGTCGAAACAGGGGCTACGAGCAGTACTTC. Amino acids: CASSRNRGYEQYF.

V usage is TRBV3-1 (or the pseudogene TRBV3-2) and J usage is TRBJ1-2; perhaps TRBD1 as D (6 bases). V was cut by 0 bases and J by 6 bases, with 17 bases left in between. This CDR3 has 16 residues. Germline V gives CDR1 LGHDT, CDR2 YNNKEL (reference sequence). Here the CDR3 DNA reads TGTGCCAGCAGCCAAGACCCGGCGGGGGCTGGGGATGGCTACACCTTC. Its translation is CASSQDPAGAGDGYTF.

The rearrangement uses TRBV3-1 (or the pseudogene TRBV3-2) and TRBJ2-2; D is unclear. Germline V gene lookup returns CDR1 LGHDT and CDR2 YNNKEL (reference sequence). There are 14 residues in the CDR3. Trimming took off 7 bases at V and 3 bases at J, with 12 bases between the two ends. The CDR3 sequence: CASKKAWDTGELFF. The CDR3 region has the DNA TGTGCCAGCAAAAAGGCCTGGGACACCGGGGAGCTGTTTTTT.

The chain joins TRBV5-1 to TRBJ1-1; tentative D call: TRBD1 (5 bases). V lost 0 bases and J lost 3, with 15 bases in between. CDR1 and CDR2 (germline): SGHRS, YFSETQ. The CDR3 extends over 16 amino acids. The CDR3 is CASSLARMGVDTEAFF. The CDR3 DNA sequence: TGCGCCAGCAGCTTGGCCAGGATGGGGGTTGACACTGAAGCTTTCTTT.

As to this clone: One junction end does not reproduce the germline sequence, and a read error may be involved. The chain has TRBV5-1 and TRBJ1-3, with a tentative D call TRBD1 (5 bases). The germline V gene has CDR1 SGHRS and CDR2 YFSETQ. CDR3 length: 12 amino acids. The CDR3 loop reads CASSFSGEVLHF. CDR3 nucleotides: TGCGCCAGCAGCTTTTCGGGGGAGGTTCTGCATTTT. The whole variable domain, remainder taken from reference TRBV5-1 and TRBJ1-3, is KAGVTQTPRYLIKTRGQQVTLSCSPISGHRSVSWYQQTPGQGLQFLFEYFSETQRNKGNFPGRFSGRQFSNSRSEMNVSTLELGDSALYLCASSFSGEVLHFGEGSWLTVV.

The genes are TRBV5-6 and TRBJ2-2; TRBD2 matches at 9 bases. Germline CDR1 is SGHDT and CDR2 is YYEEEE. The CDR3 length is 16 residues. Losses at the gene ends were 5 bases for V and 3 bases for J; bases not matched to a gene: 8. CDR3 bases: TGTGCCAGCAGTCACGCTAGCGGGACTGACACCGGGGAGCTGTTTTTT. Translated: CASSHASGTDTGELFF.

This clone is a singleton in its sample. This chain joins TRBV5-1 and TRBJ2-2; D is uncertain. There are 15 residues in the CDR3. V lost 2 bases and J 2 bases, leaving 10 bases between the germline ends. From germline, CDR1 is SGHRS and CDR2 YFSETQ. The CDR3 protein is CASSFQDSNTGELFF. The CDR3 region has the DNA TGCGCCAGCAGCTTTCAAGACTCTAACACCGGGGAGCTGTTTTTT.

The V call is TRBV7-2, the J call TRBJ1-2; no firm D call. Germline CDR1 and CDR2: SGHTA and FQGNSA. The V end lost 4 bases, the J end lost 8 bases, and 17 bases lay between the germline ends. CDR3 size: 14 residues. The CDR3 sequence: CASSSQTILKGYTF. In DNA form, the CDR3 reads TGTGCCAGCAGCTCACAAACCATCTTGAAGGGCTACACCTTC. The full variable domain, its missing parts supplied by reference TRBV7-2 and TRBJ1-2, is GAGVSQSPSNKVTEKGKDVELRCDPISGHTALYWYRQSLGQGLEFLIYFQGNSAPDKSGLPSDRFSAERTGGSVSTLTIQRTQQEDSAVYLCASSSQTILKGYTFGSGTRLTVV.

This chain links TRBV4-3 with TRBJ1-3; no clear D gene. Germline V gene data show CDR1 as LGHNA and CDR2 as YSLEER. V lost 1 base to trimming and J lost 4 bases, with 5 bases between them. The CDR3 contains 13 residues. The CDR3 DNA follows: TGCGCCAGCAGCCAAGGCCCGGGAAACACCATATATTTT. Its translation: CASSQGPGNTIYF.

The chain recombines TRBV19 with TRBJ2-2; 7 nucleotides line up with TRBD2. The V and J ends lost 7 bases and 6 bases, in that order; junction bases with no gene match: 8. The CDR3 sequence is 14 residues long. Germline V CDR1 and CDR2: LNHDA, SQIVND (reference sequence). DNA for the CDR3: TGTGCCAGTATAACTAGCGACTACCCCGGGGAGCTGTTTTTT. It specifies CASITSDYPGELFF.

The CDR3 nucleotides are TGTGCCAGCAGCCAAGACCTGAAGAGGAGTCGCAATGAGCAGTTCTTC. This codes for CASSQDLKRSRNEQFF. The gene calls are TRBV3-1 (or the pseudogene TRBV3-2) and TRBJ2-1; D not certain. Germline loops: CDR1 LGHDT, CDR2 YNNKEL (reference sequence). The CDR3 is 16 residues long. Trimming removed 0 bases from V and 6 bases from J, with 15 bases in between.

The CDR3 sequence is CASSPRGMAVQYF. The CDR3 bases are TGTGCCAGCAGTCCACGGGGCATGGCGGTGCAGTACTTC. The genes are TRBV6-5 and TRBJ2-7; D tentatively fits TRBD1 or TRBD2 (5 bases each). This CDR3 spans 13 amino acids. V dropped 5 bases and J dropped 9 bases, with 17 bases sitting between them. Germline lookup yields CDR1 MNHEY and CDR2 SVGAGI.

J is TRBJ2-7 and V is TRBV28, with 9 bases matching TRBD1. Trimming removed 3 bases from V and 2 bases from J; junction bases left unmatched: 2. The CDR3 loop spans 14 amino acids. Per germline, CDR1 MDHEN and CDR2 SYDVKM. The CDR3 loop is CASSFRDRAYEQYF. Here the CDR3 DNA reads TGTGCCAGCAGTTTCCGGGACAGGGCCTACGAGCAGTACTTC.

This chain uses TRBV6-1 with TRBJ1-5, with a tentative D call TRBD1 (5 bases). V was shortened by 2 bases and J by 5 bases, with 13 bases between the two germline ends. The CDR3 runs to 15 residues. Germline values: CDR1 MNHNS, CDR2 SASEGT. CDR3: CASSEIGGVDQPQHF. The CDR3 nucleotides read TGTGCCAGCAGTGAAATCGGGGGGGTGGATCAGCCCCAGCATTTT.

V usage is TRBV3-1 (or the pseudogene TRBV3-2) and J usage is TRBJ1-1; D uncertain. Germline CDR1 LGHDT, CDR2 YNNKEL (reference sequence). Trimming stripped 4 bases from V and 2 bases from J, with 11 bases between. CDR3 length: 14 amino acids. CDR3: CASSRSFPNTEAFF. CDR3 sequence (DNA): TGTGCCAGCAGCCGGTCCTTTCCTAACACTGAAGCTTTCTTT.

This clone was detected once. The V and J genes are TRBV7-9 and TRBJ2-7, with D possibly being TRBD1 (6 bases). This CDR3 spans 13 amino acids. The germline CDR1 and CDR2 sequences are SEHNR and FQNEAQ (reference sequence). The V gene lost 5 bases and the J gene lost 5 bases, with 13 bases spanning the gap. The CDR3 DNA reads TGTGCCAGCAGCCTACAGGGAAGGGACGAGCAGTACTTC. Its translation is CASSLQGRDEQYF.

The chain employs TRBV4-1 and TRBJ2-7; no firm D call. Trimming stripped 1 base from V and 4 bases from J, with 14 bases between. The CDR3 is made up of 15 amino acids. CDR1 and CDR2 from the germline V gene are MGHRA and YSYEKL. The DNA for the CDR3 is TGCGCCAGCAGCCAAGGCCTACAGAATTTGTACGAGCAGTACTTC. This codes for CASSQGLQNLYEQYF.